This T cell receptor beta chain was sequenced in a study of blood T cell repertoires in COVID-19. Study at large: Italy, Spain and the United States were the sources of the convalescent and acute COVID-19 samples. PBMCs, B-cell-depleted T cells, or T cells were the source of the cDNA or gDNA that made up the material.

There are 15 residues in the CDR3. Germline trimming cut 5 bases from V and 2 bases from J; bases unmatched to any gene: 7. Germline values: CDR1 SEHNR, CDR2 FQNEAQ (reference sequence). Regarding this clone: This sample also contains other DNA sequences that code for the same CDR3.

Recruited during active infection, patients (from Seattle) were subsequently followed longitudinally. Per the authors' pipeline: Estimated nucleated cell counts came from reference gene primer amplification. Produced via immunoSEQ multiplex PCR; TCRdb's table is partial and in-frame only. From that table come the V and J calls and clone size; the DNA was used to work out D and trimming. Among hundreds of thousands of clones listed, 75% to 90% were seen once. The material sequenced was peripheral blood. The J gene is TRBJ2-3, the V gene TRBV7-9, with TRBD2 matching over 7 bases. This TCR was sampled from a woman aged 60-75 years with COVID-19, enrolled during active disease. The DNA of the CDR3 is TGTGCCAGCAGCCTGGGAGGGTTCCCCACAGATACGCAGTATTTT. This codes for CASSLGGFPTDTQYF.